This is a list of T cell receptor beta chains from one sample in a study of shared clonotypes between healthy human individuals. Assay: immunoSEQ multiplex PCR; the TCRdb copy retains only in-frame clones and omits some. Altogether a few million clones are present, around nine tenths being singletons, with the ten largest covering around 0.15%. The sequenced sample consisted of naive CD4+ T cells sorted from blood. The receptors originated from a young man in good health. Both conserved end residues are part of each CDR3. Fields, in order: clone size, J gene, V gene, D gene, CDR3 DNA, CDR3 protein. A D gene is named only where the DNA matches it firmly. Rows may omit the clone size; those that give it use once, few, many or a size class.

>.|TRBJ2-1|TRBV12-5|TRBD2
TGTGCTAGTGGTTTGACATTCCTAGCGGGAACCTACAATGAGCAGTTCTTC
CASGLTFLAGTYNEQFF
>.|TRBJ1-4|TRBV5-6|.
TGTGCCAGCAGCTTGGACAGGAGGAATGAAAAACTGTTTTTT
CASSLDRRNEKLFF
>.|TRBJ1-5|TRBV7-9|TRBD1
TGTGCCAGCAGCTTAGGCGGACAGGGGGTTACCTTGAGGAATCAGCCCCAGCATTTT
CASSLGGQGVTLRNQPQHF
>.|TRBJ2-7|TRBV4-2|.
TGTGCCAGCAGGGGTTCAAGCTCCTACGAGCAGTACTTC
CASRGSSSYEQYF
>once|TRBJ1-1|TRBV19|TRBD1
TGTGCCAGTAGTATAGATCCCCCGACAGGGCAGAACACTGAAGCTTTCTTT
CASSIDPPTGQNTEAFF
>.|TRBJ1-1|TRBV29-1|.
TGCAGCGTCCAGAGGCTGATGAACACTGAAGCTTTCTTT
CSVQRLMNTEAFF
>once|TRBJ1-6|TRBV2|.
TGTGCCAGCAGTGATCGGGGAGGTAATTCACCCCTCCACTTT
CASSDRGGNSPLHF
>.|TRBJ1-2|TRBV7-9|TRBD1
TGTGCCAGCAGCTTAGGACAGGGGGGTAACTATGGCTACACCTTC
CASSLGQGGNYGYTF
>.|TRBJ2-1|TRBV28|.
TGTGCCAGCAGTCCCGATACGGGCCTCGAGAGCCTCTTC
CASSPDTGLESLF
>once|TRBJ2-3|TRBV10-1|.
TGCGCCAGCAGTGAACCCGGGACGGGCACAGATACGCAGTATTTT
CASSEPGTGTDTQYF
>once|TRBJ2-7|TRBV28|.
TGTGCCAGCCTTGGACAGCGGGGAGGGGAGCAGTACTTC
CASLGQRGGEQYF
>.|TRBJ2-1|TRBV15|TRBD2
TGTGCCACCAGCAGGGGACTAACCTACAATGAGCAGTTCTTC
CATSRGLTYNEQFF
>.|TRBJ2-7|TRBV29-1|.
TGCAGCGTTGACGGCCCAGTTCCCTACGAGCAGTACTTC
CSVDGPVPYEQYF
>.|TRBJ1-4|TRBV6-4|TRBD1
TGTGCCAGCAGCAACCGGGACAGGAGAGAAAAACTGTTTTTT
CASSNRDRREKLFF
>.|TRBJ2-1|TRBV11-2|TRBD2
TGTGCCAGCAGCCACCGCGATAGCGGGGGCAATGAGCAGTTCTTC
CASSHRDSGGNEQFF
>.|TRBJ1-6|TRBV10-3|TRBD1
TGTGCCATCAAAACAGGGGGATCAGGGAATTCACCCCTCCACTTT
CAIKTGGSGNSPLHF
>once|TRBJ1-1|TRBV18|.
TGTGCCAGCTCACGCGACCTCTTCCTGGGTACTGAAGCTTTCTTT
CASSRDLFLGTEAFF
>once|TRBJ1-5|TRBV27|TRBD1
TGTGCCAGCAGTTTATCAGGGGGCCTGACTCAGCCCCAGCATTTT
CASSLSGGLTQPQHF
>.|TRBJ2-3|TRBV15|.
TGTGCCACCGGGCGGGACCTCACAGATACGCAGTATTTT
CATGRDLTDTQYF
>.|TRBJ1-4|TRBV4-1|TRBD1
TGCGCCAGCAGCCAACCCGGGACAGGAGGTGAAAAACTGTTTTTT
CASSQPGTGGEKLFF
>few|TRBJ2-7|TRBV7-9|.
TGTGCCAGCAGACCGTTCGAGGGAGAATACGAGCAGTACTTC
CASRPFEGEYEQYF
>.|TRBJ1-2|TRBV6-1|TRBD1
TGTGCCAGCAATCTGATGACAGGGAGCCATGGCTACACCTTC
CASNLMTGSHGYTF
>.|TRBJ2-1|TRBV19|.
TGTGCCAGTAGTTCCTTCAGTTCTCTAAGTGAGCAGTTCTTC
CASSSFSSLSEQFF
>.|TRBJ1-5|TRBV19|TRBD1
TGTGCCAGTACCGATACAGGGGGGAGCAATCAGCCCCAGCATTTT
CASTDTGGSNQPQHF
>.|TRBJ2-1|TRBV9|TRBD1
TGTGCCAGCAGCGGCCGAGCTACCGGGACAGGAGCCTACAATGAGCAGTTCTTC
CASSGRATGTGAYNEQFF
>.|TRBJ2-7|TRBV4-1|TRBD2
TGCGCCAGCAGCCAAGGTAGGGCTAGCGGGAGGACCTCCTACGAGCAGTACTTC
CASSQGRASGRTSYEQYF
>.|TRBJ2-7|TRBV5-1|TRBD2
TGCGCCAGCAGCCCTCGGACTAGCGGGACAACTACGTATCAGTACTTC
CASSPRTSGTTTYQYF
>.|TRBJ2-5|TRBV30|.
TGTGCCTGGAGTGGGGCGGTCCAGGAGACCCAGTACTTC
CAWSGAVQETQYF
>.|TRBJ2-7|TRBV19|.
TGTGCCAGTAGTATCCGGTGGACACTGAGTTCGAGGGAGCAGTACTTC
CASSIRWTLSSREQYF